The 4 T cell receptor beta chains listed next were all sequenced from one sample in a study of T-cell memory formation after mild COVID-19. Each CDR3 protein is one row after TCRdb ran MiXCR on the 5' RACE reads. The data contain around 300,000 distinct CDR3 sequences, roughly an eighth of them singletons. The specimen was PBMCs or a T cell subset sorted from them (not recorded which). The source of these receptors is a young man who had mild COVID-19 (a few samples of this study predate the infection). Cell type and time point are not known.

This chain links TRBV15 with TRBJ2-2, with D possibly called TRBD1 or TRBD2 (5 bases each). Germline lookup yields CDR1 LNHNV and CDR2 YYDKDF (reference sequence). CDR3 length equals 15 residues. V lost 8 bases and J lost 3, with 16 bases in between. DNA for the CDR3: TGTGCCACCTCTCAGCGAGGGGTTTACACCGGGGAGCTGTTTTTT. It translates to CATSQRGVYTGELFF.

The chain joins TRBV5-1 to TRBJ2-3; D unclear. V shed 5 bases and J shed 4 bases, with 17 bases lying between them. The germline V gene encodes CDR1 SGHRS and CDR2 YFSETQ. The CDR3 is 15 amino acids. CDR3 DNA sequence: TGCGCCAGCAGTTACGGGTGGCAGAACCCAGATACGCAGTATTTT. Its protein product is CASSYGWQNPDTQYF. Full variable domain (remainder filled in from reference TRBV5-1 and TRBJ2-3): KAGVTQTPRYLIKTRGQQVTLSCSPISGHRSVSWYQQTPGQGLQFLFEYFSETQRNKGNFPGRFSGRQFSNSRSEMNVSTLELGDSALYLCASSYGWQNPDTQYFGPGTRLTVL.

This sequence joins TRBV4-3 and TRBJ1-6; 9 positions match TRBD1. The length of the CDR3 is 16 residues. From germline, CDR1 is LGHNA and CDR2 YSLEER. V was clipped by 3 bases and J by 13 bases; unmatched bases: 13. This CDR3 is CASSQAEGDRGSPLHF. Here the CDR3 DNA reads TGCGCCAGCAGCCAGGCCGAAGGAGACAGGGGGTCGCCCCTCCACTTT.

This clonotype has a handful of counts. The chain joins TRBV2 to TRBJ1-2; D may be TRBD1 (5 bases). With 4 bases removed from V and 4 bases from J, the gap between germline ends came to 10 bases. Germline V gene sequence: CDR1 SNHLY, CDR2 FYNNEI. There are 13 residues in the CDR3. For the CDR3, the DNA is TGTGCCAGCAGTGCCACACAGGCCTATGGCTACACCTTC. Translated: CASSATQAYGYTF.